One and the same sample provided the 2 T cell receptor beta chains below, sequenced in a study of T cell clonality in common variable immunodeficiency. Broader study findings: Fewer deletions and N-nucleotide insertions were reportedly seen in common variable immunodeficiency TCR beta sequences.

No antigen is known for these receptors. Here immunoSEQ multiplex PCR was the method, and the copy in TCRdb shows in-frame clones only, minus some. The sample has some 42,000 clones, none seen only once. The sample consisted of peripheral blood mononuclear cells. Receptor source: a human donor with common variable immunodeficiency.

This clone was recorded at least ten times. The missing CDR3 end, 3 residues past where the read stops, is filled in from the germline J gene. This chain uses TRBV29-1 with TRBJ1-4; D call uncertain. Trimming took 1 base from V and 6 from J, leaving 18 bases between them. This CDR3 region has 16 residues. Per the germline V gene, CDR1 is SQVTM and CDR2 is ANQGSEA. CDR3 sequence: CSVEVGVPMSDEKLFF. The DNA read from the CDR3 is TGCAGCGTTGAAGTGGGCGTCCCGATGTCGGATGAAAAA.

Points on this clone: Read sequence stops 3 residues before the CDR3 end, and the germline J gene provides the missing end. This rearrangement joins TRBV5-5 to TRBJ1-5, with TRBD1 identical over 9 bases. With V trimmed by 2 bases and J by 7 bases, 7 bases remained unmatched. The germline gives CDR1 SGHKS, CDR2 YYEKEE (reference sequence). The length of the CDR3 is 15 residues. The CDR3 here is CASSFATGGVQPQHF. The DNA read from the CDR3 is TGTGCCAGCAGCTTCGCCACAGGGGGCGTACAGCCC.